Sequencing of this TCR beta chain was carried out in a study of CXCR3-negative and CXCR3-positive naive CD8 T cells. The CDR3 covers 14 residues. Per germline, CDR1 SGHDN and CDR2 FVKESK. Whole-study findings and limits: Naive cells with CXCR3 showed TRB CDR3s that were more hydrophobic than those in CXCR3-negative naive cells. Memory cells differed in TRBV-TRBJ usage, but naive CXCR3-negative and CXCR3-positive cells had similar usage.

A note on this clonotype: Antigen specificity is unknown.

It was by 5' RACE with UMI labels that the TRB cDNA libraries were prepared. Reanalyzing the 5' RACE reads, TCRdb keeps one entry per CDR3 protein, without DNA. This repertoire comprises around 150,000 distinct CDR3 sequences; its ten largest clones make up 0.4% to 0.45%. Sequences were obtained from naive CXCR3+ CD8+ T cells from blood. Subset defined: CD45RO-CCR7+CD27+CD95- naive CD8+ T cells expressing CXCR3 (TNR3+). The receptor comes from a human donor in good health. Some clones in this sample may be carry-over from other donors' samples. The chain recombines TRBV14 with TRBJ2-7; TCRdb indicates TRBD2, and absent DNA this call remains unverified. CDR3 sequence reads: CASSQDERGYEQYF. The full variable domain, completed using reference TRBV14 and TRBJ2-7, is EAGVTQFPSHSVIEKGQTVTLRCDPISGHDNLYWYRRVMGKEIKFLLHFVKESKQDESGMPNNRFLAERTGGTYSTLKVQPAELEDSGVYFCASSQDERGYEQYFGPGTRLTVT.